This entry lists 29 T cell receptor beta chains sequenced from one sample in a study of metastatic and nonmetastatic thyroid tumors. With MiXCR, TCRdb reprocessed the PCR reads. In the table there are roughly 33,000 clones, 15% to 20% of which are singletons. Prior to thyroid surgery, none of the patients had received any treatment. The sequenced sample was blood. These receptor sequences come from a male donor with papillary thyroid cancer or a benign thyroid nodule (not recorded which). Some clones in this sample may be carry-over from other donors' samples.

This clone was recorded at least ten times. DNA for the CDR3: TGTGCCAGCAGCCAAGATCGGGGACAGGGAACCCGCGAGCAGTACTTC. It is translated as CASSQDRGQGTREQYF. The V call is TRBV3-1, the J call TRBJ2-7; 9 bases align to TRBD1. CDR3 length equals 16 residues. Germline CDR1 is LGHDT and CDR2 is YNNKEL (reference sequence). J was trimmed by 6 bases and V by 0 bases; bases with no gene match: 9.

The V call is TRBV12-3 or TRBV12-4, the J call TRBJ1-5; D remains unclear. This CDR3 is built from 14 residues. Trimming took off 1 base at V and 0 bases at J, with 4 bases between the two ends. The CDR3 DNA sequence: TGTGCCAGCAGTTTAGATGTTAGCAATCAGCCCCAGCATTTT. This codes for CASSLDVSNQPQHF.

At least ten counts were recorded for this clone. Possible read error: a much larger clone is one base away. The sample has other DNA sequences that encode this CDR3 too. CDR3: CATMGQGAEMDYGYTF. The CDR3 bases are TGTGCCACCATGGGACAGGGGGCCGAAATGGACTATGGCTACACCTTC. The rearrangement joins TRBV24-1 to TRBJ1-2; 12 bases align to TRBD1. V lost 8 bases to trimming and J lost 3 bases; unmatched junction nucleotides: 9. Germline assignment: CDR1 KGHDR and CDR2 SFDVKD. This CDR3 region has 16 residues.

To note about this clone: This CDR3 is also generated by other DNA sequences in the sample. The chain joins TRBV5-1 to TRBJ2-2; the match to TRBD1 covers 10 bases. Germline V gene data show CDR1 as SGHRS and CDR2 as YFSETQ. CDR3 length: 16 amino acids. The V gene end was trimmed by 3 bases and the J gene end by 0 bases; junction bases not matched to a gene: 2. The CDR3 region has the DNA TGCGCCAGCAGCTCAGGACAGGGGGCGAACACCGGGGAGCTGTTTTTT. Residues: CASSSGQGANTGELFF.

The chain uses TRBV6-2 or TRBV6-3 and TRBJ2-7; a possible D gene is TRBD2 (6 bases). The CDR3 length is 15 residues. Germline V gives CDR1 MNHEY, CDR2 SVGEGT. Trimming left V 2 bases short and J 4 bases short, with 15 bases between. In DNA form, the CDR3 reads TGTGCCAGCAGTTACGGAGGGGTGGCCGATTACGAGCAGTACTTC. Translating gives CASSYGGVADYEQYF.

This clone was seen many times. The chain is built from TRBV4-1 and TRBJ1-3; D gene unclear. The CDR3 contains 15 residues. Germline V gene sequence: CDR1 MGHRA, CDR2 YSYEKL. V was clipped by 0 bases and J by 0 bases, with 6 bases between them. The CDR3 here is CASSQDASSGNTIYF. CDR3 in DNA: TGCGCCAGCAGCCAAGACGCGAGCTCTGGAAACACCATATATTTT.

This clone was recorded a few times. The rearrangement joins TRBV7-6 to TRBJ1-3; D gene ambiguous. The CDR3 is made up of 15 amino acids. V was trimmed by 1 base and J by 0 bases, leaving 7 bases between them. CDR1 SGHVS and CDR2 FNYEAQ come from the germline V gene. The CDR3 reads CASSLGSTSGNTIYF. The CDR3 DNA is TGTGCCAGCAGCTTAGGCAGTACCTCTGGAAACACCATATATTTT.

This clone has just a few counts. An end of the junction does not agree with germline; a read error may underlie this. The chain links TRBV27 to TRBJ2-3; D perhaps matches TRBD1 (6 bases). Germline CDR1 is MNHEY and CDR2 is SMNVEV (reference sequence). The CDR3 is 15 residues long. CDR3 in DNA: TGTGCCATCAGTCCTCTGACAGGCGGCACAGATACGCAGTATTTT. Its protein product is CAISPLTGGTDTQYF.

This clone occurred many times. The CDR3 DNA reads TGTGCCAGCAGCTTAGCGGGGTCTGGGGCCAACGTCCTGACTTTC. Protein product: CASSLAGSGANVLTF. J is TRBJ2-6 and V is TRBV7-9; D remains unclear. Looked up from germline, CDR1 is SEHNR and CDR2 is FQNEAQ (reference sequence). V was shortened by 0 bases and J by 1 base, with 4 bases between the two germline ends. The CDR3 loop spans 15 amino acids.

The table lists this clone with many counts. CDR3 sequence: CSATWGLDTQYF. DNA of the CDR3: TGCAGTGCAACCTGGGGTCTTGATACGCAGTATTTT. This chain connects TRBV20-1 to TRBJ2-3; D is ambiguous. V was shortened by 6 bases and J by 6 bases, with 13 bases between the two germline ends. The length of the CDR3 is 12 residues. CDR1 and CDR2 (germline): DFQATT, SNEGSKA (reference sequence).

The chain is built from TRBV2 and TRBJ1-5, with TRBD1 matching 8 bases. Germline CDR1 is SNHLY and CDR2 is FYNNEI. This CDR3 contains 15 residues. J gave up 1 base and V 6 bases, and 5 bases lay outside the gene matches. The CDR3: CASRDRDLSNQPQHF. Here the CDR3 DNA reads TGTGCCAGCAGGGACAGGGATTTGAGCAATCAGCCCCAGCATTTT.

This clone was observed many times. This sequence joins TRBV5-4 and TRBJ1-2; D call uncertain. V was trimmed by 5 bases and J by 6 bases, leaving 11 bases between them. This CDR3 comprises 12 residues. Germline lookup yields CDR1 SGHNT and CDR2 YYREEE (reference sequence). The CDR3 nucleotides read TGTGCCAGCAGGGGCGTTGGTGATGGCTACACCTTC. It specifies CASRGVGDGYTF.

This rearrangement joins TRBV6-1 to TRBJ2-3; 8 nucleotides line up with TRBD1. There are 13 residues in the CDR3. Germline lookup yields CDR1 MNHNS and CDR2 SASEGT. Trimming cost V 7 bases and J 4 bases; bases outside gene matches: 4. As DNA, the CDR3 is TGTGCCAGCACGCGACAGGGGTCAGATACGCAGTATTTT. Translating it yields CASTRQGSDTQYF.

This clone was observed many times. This chain links TRBV20-1 with TRBJ1-2; D remains ambiguous. Germline lookup yields CDR1 DFQATT and CDR2 SNEGSKA (reference sequence). The V end was cut by 0 bases, the J end by 4 bases, with 15 bases between. The CDR3 has 15 residues. The CDR3 DNA sequence: TGCAGTGCTAGAGATTGGGGAGGGAGAGGCTATGGCTACACCTTC. Amino acid sequence: CSARDWGGRGYGYTF.

This clone was seen a handful of times. One base away lies a much larger clone, so this may be a sequencing read error. At the DNA level, this CDR3 is encoded by other sequences in the same sample as well. The J gene is TRBJ2-4, the V gene TRBV28, with TRBD2 as a possible D gene (7 bases). CDR3 length: 17 residues. V was cut by 3 bases and J by 0 bases, with 15 bases left in between. Germline CDR1 MDHEN, CDR2 SYDVKM. This CDR3 reads CASSLGGGGVAKNIQYF. The CDR3 DNA is TGTGCCAGCAGTTTGGGGGGCGGGGGTGTAGCCAAAAACATTCAGTACTTC.

With respect to this clone: Lacking the conserved final phenylalanine or tryptophan, this CDR3 likely reflects a read error. It is unclear where the CDR3 begins or ends on the DNA, so no DNA is shown, and the CDR3 is as TCRdb lists it. Different DNA sequences within this sample yield the same CDR3. The V call is TRBV7-8, the J call TRBJ2-4; TRBD1 was called by the table and not checked on the DNA. The CDR3 is 9 residues long, counting both termini. The germline CDR1 and CDR2 sequences are SGHVS and FQNEAQ. The CDR3 sequence: CASSPGGGG.

At least ten counts were recorded for this clone. The genes are TRBV30 and TRBJ2-3; D gene uncertain. Germline V gives CDR1 GTSNPN, CDR2 SVGIG (reference sequence). The CDR3 extends over 13 amino acids. Trimming removed 4 bases at V and 6 bases at J, with 14 bases between. Written as DNA, the CDR3 is TGTGCCTGGAAGACATTCACCGGTGATACGCAGTATTTT. Protein sequence: CAWKTFTGDTQYF.

Only a few counts were recorded for this clone. The chain uses TRBV12-3 or TRBV12-4 and TRBJ1-1; tentative D call: TRBD1 (5 bases). CDR3 length equals 16 residues. Between the trimmed V and J ends, which lost 5 bases and 1 base, there was a span of 17 bases. The CDR3 nucleotides read TGTGCCAGCAGTCCTACCTGGGGGAAGGAGAACACTGAAGCTTTCTTT. It is translated as CASSPTWGKENTEAFF.

The J gene is TRBJ2-7, the V gene TRBV7-8; D not certain. The CDR3 contains 14 residues. The V and J ends lost 4 bases and 0 bases respectively, with 10 bases between them. CDR1 is SGHVS, CDR2 FQNEAQ, per germline. In nucleotides, the CDR3 is TGTGCCAGCAGCTCCCCTCTCGTCTCCTACGAGCAGTACTTC. Encoded protein: CASSSPLVSYEQYF.

Within the sample, this clone is medium-sized. This chain connects TRBV18 to TRBJ2-2, with TRBD1 identical over 8 bases. The junction had 10 bases not matched to a gene; V was cut back by 3 bases and J by 4 bases. The CDR3 is 17 amino acids. Germline assignment: CDR1 KGHSH and CDR2 LQKENI. The CDR3 coding sequence is TGTGCCAGCTCACCGACAGGGGTGGCAGATTTCACCGGGGAGCTGTTTTTT. It encodes CASSPTGVADFTGELFF.

Regarding this clone: A junction boundary mismatches the germline segment, possibly from a read error. This chain uses TRBV5-1 with TRBJ2-7; D is perhaps TRBD2 (5 bases). The CDR3 runs to 14 residues. Germline V gene lookup returns CDR1 SGHRS and CDR2 YFSETQ. This chain's CDR3 is CASSPLRDGFEEYF. CDR3 bases: TGCGCCAGCAGCCCGCTCCGGGATGGGTTCGAGGAGTACTTC.

This clone occurred many times. The chain couples TRBV28 to TRBJ2-7; D perhaps matches TRBD1 (5 bases). V shed 2 bases and J shed 6 bases, with 23 bases lying between them. The germline gives CDR1 MDHEN, CDR2 SYDVKM. This CDR3 spans 17 amino acids. CDR3 region: CASSLPATGIKGREQYF. Written as DNA, the CDR3 is TGTGCCAGCAGTTTACCCGCCACAGGTATAAAGGGTCGCGAGCAGTACTTC.

This clone qualifies as medium-sized. The J gene is TRBJ1-2, the V gene TRBV6-5; D not certain. Germline CDR1 MNHEY, CDR2 SVGAGI. The CDR3 consists of 15 residues. The germline V and J ends were trimmed by 0 bases and 6 bases, with 14 bases remaining between them. The CDR3 sequence is CASSYSVRQLNGYTF. The CDR3 coding sequence is TGTGCCAGCAGTTACTCAGTTCGGCAGCTAAATGGCTACACCTTC.

The V call is TRBV19, the J call TRBJ2-2; 9 nucleotides align to TRBD1. With V trimmed by 6 bases and J by 4 bases, 3 bases remained unmatched. Per the germline V gene, CDR1 is LNHDA and CDR2 is SQIVND (reference sequence). CDR3 size: 14 residues. The CDR3 nucleotides read TGTGCCAGTAGCGGGACAGGGTTCACCGGGGAGCTGTTTTTT. Translated, it gives CASSGTGFTGELFF.

The chain recombines TRBV30 with TRBJ1-4; D not certain. The V end lost 0 bases, the J end lost 10 bases, and 15 bases lay between the germline ends. From germline, CDR1 is GTSNPN and CDR2 SVGIG (reference sequence). This CDR3 spans 14 amino acids. This CDR3 is CAWSVPLHLGKLFF. As DNA, the CDR3 is TGTGCCTGGAGTGTACCACTCCACCTTGGAAAACTGTTTTTT.

The rearrangement uses TRBV27 and TRBJ2-1, with 13 bases that match TRBD2. Germline V lookup: CDR1 MNHEY, CDR2 SMNVEV (reference sequence). The CDR3 has 16 residues. CDR3 sequence (DNA): TGTGAAAGCAGTCCGCTCGGGACTAGCGGGATCGATGAGCAGTTCTTC. Its translation is CESSPLGTSGIDEQFF.

This clone was detected only a few times. The V gene is TRBV6-1, the J gene TRBJ2-1, with TRBD1 matching 8 bases. Germline trimming cut 5 bases from V and 1 base from J; bases unmatched to any gene: 7. This CDR3 is 16 amino acids long. CDR1 and CDR2 from the germline V gene are MNHNS and SASEGT. CDR3 DNA: TGTGCCAGCAGTCCTCTAACAGGGGGTTCCTACAATGAGCAGTTCTTC. Its translation: CASSPLTGGSYNEQFF.

In this sample, this clone turned up many times. A single base separates this from a much larger clone, so it may be a read error. The sample carries other DNA sequences with the same CDR3. The CDR3 bases are TGTGCCAGCAGCTGGGGTACAGGGCGCACCTTC. This sequence encodes CASSWGTGRTF. This chain uses TRBV5-6 with TRBJ1-2, with D perhaps TRBD1 (6 bases). Trimming stripped 3 bases from V and 13 bases from J, with 13 bases between. Germline CDR1 and CDR2: SGHDT and YYEEEE. The CDR3 runs to 11 residues.

Concerning this clone: Germline and junction disagree at one end, which may indicate a read error. This chain joins TRBV12-3 or TRBV12-4 and TRBJ2-5, with D perhaps matching TRBD2 (5 bases). The CDR3 contains 14 residues. The CDR3 region has the DNA TGTGCCAGCAATTCATACGGGGTTCAAGAGACCCGGTACTTC. It is translated as CASNSYGVQETRYF.